This T cell receptor beta chain was obtained from a study of CD8+ T cells in alopecia areata (dated by TCRdb to the late 2010s). The study in broad terms: Treated patients were enrolled in an open-label pilot trial of oral tofacitinib, 5 to 10 mg twice daily, for moderate-to-severe alopecia areata. Patients stayed on tofacitinib for 6 to 18 months and then had 6 months of follow-up off drug so that delayed response and recurrence could be assessed. To study T cell clonal expansion in alopecia areata, the researchers applied high-throughput TCRbeta sequencing to both the C3H/HeJ mouse model and human patients. Scalp tissue and sorted CD4+ and CD8+ peripheral blood T cells from patchy and totalis/universalis alopecia areata patients and from healthy controls were covered by human TCRbeta sequencing. Patients on tofacitinib were biopsied at baseline and after 4 and 24 weeks of treatment, and several of the patients also had a later scalp biopsy. Scalp clonality was compared among normal scalp (n=4), patchy alopecia areata scalp (n=8), and alopecia totalis/universalis scalp (n=8). RNA came from the PAXgene miRNA kit for fixed scalp, the miRNeasy kit for PBMCs, and the RNeasy kit for mouse skin. Amplification of TCRbeta CDR3 regions was done by immunoSEQ multiplex PCR using 35 Vbeta forward primers and 13 Jbeta reverse primers.

The receptor library was made with the immunoSEQ multiplex PCR assay. RNA was extracted from all samples and reverse transcribed into cDNA as template for TCR sequencing. First-strand cDNA was synthesized using SuperScript III with a 2:1 mix of oligo-dT and random hexamers. Amplification bias was assessed with a synthetic immune receptor repertoire, and residual bias was removed computationally. The original pipeline was this. Raw reads were preprocessed for error removal, and CDR3 was defined according to IMGT conventions as running from the conserved cysteine to phenylalanine. Clonality was calculated as 1 minus Shannon entropy normalized by log2 of the number of productive unique TCRs. Scalp TCRbeta sequences were cross-referenced with sorted blood CD4 and CD8 repertoires so that the CD4 or CD8 identity of scalp clones could be inferred. The clones in this table, taken by TCRdb from immuneACCESS, are in-frame only. Not every clone is retained; where verified, under half of the shortfall comes from an unresolved V gene, and the cause of the rest is unknown. V and J calls and clone size are copied from that table; D and trimming were computed from the DNA. Recorded for this sample are approximately 63,000 clones; roughly 61% of them occurred a single time. In total, the top ten clones hold over 15% of the sample.

Comments on this clone: Its specific antigen is unknown. The record has no base qualities; no much larger clone is one base away.

What the work shows at the level of the full study, not this receptor alone: Compared with normal scalp, lesional scalp, particularly in alopecia totalis/universalis, had higher clonality and more expanded CD8+ clones, which suggests antigenic drive. Shared TCR sequences between patients were less evident than in mice, which may be partly attributable to HLA diversity in the patient population. Unlike mouse skin, which is dominated by gammadelta T cells, normal human skin has resident alphabeta T cells that are also sequenced, and this complicates analysis of the scalp TCR repertoire.

According to the study, the label for this sample's time point signals: baseline before oral tofacitinib. Peripheral blood and lesional scalp punch biopsies were obtained from patients with alopecia areata. PBMCs were isolated by density centrifugation and stained for CD3, CD4 and CD8, and CD4+ and CD8+ T cells were sorted on a FACSAria. The source is a human donor with alopecia areata. The input for sequencing was CD8+ T cells sorted from blood, taken at week 0.

The CDR3 region: CASSLFYNEQFF. The DNA sequence is as follows: TGCGCCAGCAGCCTATTTTACAATGAGCAGTTCTTC. The V and J genes are TRBV5-1 and TRBJ2-1; the D segment cannot be called with confidence. V lost 4 bases and J lost 4 bases; the stretch between them is 6 bases long. The germline V gene yields SGHRS for CDR1 and YFSETQ for CDR2. There are 12 amino acids in the CDR3, from cysteine to phenylalanine inclusive. Only the CDR3 portion is preserved as DNA: 36 bases, with reading frame beginning at the first base.